One TCR beta chain is described in this entry. Its specificity is unknown. This sample was included in a study of CD8 T cells in ankylosing spondylitis. Study-wide points: Disease-linked clones proved CD8+ and comparatively uncommon in peripheral blood. Several highly homologous variants made up a TCR beta motif, and this motif appeared characteristic of ankylosing spondylitis blood. Matched ankylosing spondylitis synovial fluid reportedly showed significant enrichment of disease-linked clones.

The CDR3 is made up of 13 amino acids. Germline assignment: CDR1 SNHLY and CDR2 FYNNEI. The ends lost 10 bases at V and 3 bases at J; junction bases unmatched: 8. MiXCR, run by TCRdb on the 5' RACE reads, gives a single entry per CDR3 protein. The sample carries more than 30,000 distinct CDR3 sequences, roughly 13% recorded once. The TCR originated in a male donor with ankylosing spondylitis. This chain connects TRBV2 to TRBJ2-7, with 8 bases that match TRBD1. The specimen sequenced was synovial fluid, either unsorted or a sorted T cell fraction (not recorded which). The CDR3 reads CATTGTGLYEQYF. CDR3 nucleotides: TGTGCCACCACCGGGACAGGACTCTACGAGCAGTACTTC.